These 19 T cell receptor beta chains share one sample of origin, sequenced in a study of blood T cells in healthy people across ages. Primed by a sample-barcoded 5' primer and a J-beta primer mix, a second PCR proceeded for about 7 to 11 cycles. Via MiXCR, TCRdb re-called the 5' RACE reads, giving one row per CDR3 protein. The table shows roughly 1,500,000 distinct CDR3 sequences, with approximately 40% occurring only once. The sample taken for sequencing was blood. Every receptor here comes from a young woman in good health.

To note about this clonotype: Since a much larger clone is just one base distant, this may be a read error. The chain uses TRBV6-1 and TRBJ2-5, with D maybe TRBD2 (5 bases). The J call is uncertain, as TRBJ2-7 better fits the DNA end. CDR3 size: 13 residues. Germline loops: CDR1 MNHNS, CDR2 SASEGT. This CDR3 reads CASSPRTEYEQYF. The DNA of the CDR3 is TGTGCCAGCAGCCCCCGGACTGAGTACGAGCAGTACTTC.

This clonotype was seen a handful of times. This rearrangement joins TRBV7-3 to TRBJ2-5; a weak D match, TRBD2 (5 bases). This CDR3 contains 14 residues. The V end was cut by 0 bases, the J end by 4 bases, with 9 bases between. The germline V gene has CDR1 SGHTA and CDR2 FQGTGA. This chain's CDR3 is CASSLTPSPETQYF. CDR3 bases: TGTGCCAGCAGCTTAACGCCTAGCCCAGAGACCCAGTACTTC.

This clonotype showed up just once. The V gene is TRBV18, the J gene TRBJ1-2, with D tentatively TRBD1 (5 bases). Trimming pared 3 bases from V and 2 bases from J, leaving 10 bases between. This CDR3 comprises 14 residues. CDR1 is KGHSH and CDR2 is LQKENI in the germline V gene. The CDR3 loop reads CASSPPRQNYGYTF. In nucleotides, the CDR3 is TGTGCCAGCTCACCTCCGAGACAGAACTATGGCTACACCTTC.

This clonotype was found a few times. For the CDR3, the DNA is TGTGCCAGCAGTAACCAAAATGAGCAGTTCTTC. Amino acid sequence: CASSNQNEQFF. J is TRBJ2-1 and V is TRBV6-5; D is unclear. The germline V and J ends were trimmed by 5 bases and 7 bases, with 6 bases remaining between them. The CDR3 covers 11 residues. Germline V gene lookup returns CDR1 MNHEY and CDR2 SVGAGI.

This clonotype was found a few times. This rearrangement joins TRBV5-1 to TRBJ2-7; D uncertain. This CDR3 comprises 13 residues. The germline CDR1 and CDR2 sequences are SGHRS and YFSETQ. Trimming took 4 bases from V and 3 from J, leaving 11 bases between them. CDR3 in amino acids: CASSQEPVYEQYF. The DNA of the CDR3 is TGCGCCAGCAGCCAGGAACCCGTCTACGAGCAGTACTTC.

CDR3 DNA sequence: TGCAGTGCCATACTCACAAGCGGGTCTTCACCCCTCCACTTT. Its translation: CSAILTSGSSPLHF. The chain uses TRBV20-1 and TRBJ1-6; unclear D gene. The CDR3 spans 14 residues. V was shortened by 6 bases and J by 9 bases, with 18 bases between the two germline ends. CDR1 and CDR2 (germline): DFQATT, SNEGSKA (reference sequence).

Comment on this clonotype: Relative to the germline gene, one junction end is altered; a read error may explain this. V usage is TRBV2 and J usage is TRBJ2-1; D ambiguous. The CDR3 has 15 residues. The germline V gene has CDR1 SNHLY and CDR2 FYNNEI. CDR3 DNA: TGTGCCAGCAGTGAGGCCTTGGTGGGAAACAATGAGAAGTTCTTC. The encoded protein is CASSEALVGNNEKFF.

This clonotype appeared many times. In DNA form, the CDR3 reads TGTGCCAGCAGCCAGGCCTTGGCAGGATACGAGCAGTACTTC. Translation: CASSQALAGYEQYF. This chain connects TRBV14 to TRBJ2-7; no clear D gene. The CDR3 length is 14 residues. The germline V and J ends were trimmed by 3 bases and 4 bases, with 13 bases remaining between them. The germline gives CDR1 SGHDN, CDR2 FVKESK.

The rearrangement joins TRBV20-1 to TRBJ2-1, with D unclear. CDR3 length: 13 amino acids. With 6 bases removed from V and 0 bases from J, the gap between germline ends came to 9 bases. CDR1 is DFQATT and CDR2 is SNEGSKA in the germline V gene (reference sequence). The CDR3 is CSAVWDSYNEQFF. The DNA of the CDR3 is TGCAGTGCCGTATGGGACTCCTACAATGAGCAGTTCTTC.

This rearrangement joins TRBV3-1 to TRBJ1-5; 11 bases are shared with TRBD1. This CDR3 is 16 amino acids long. With 2 bases clipped from V and 6 bases from J, the junction kept 6 bases outside the gene matches. CDR1 and CDR2 (germline): LGHDT, YNNKEL (reference sequence). Here the CDR3 reads CASSQSGQGGSQPQHF. The CDR3 DNA sequence: TGTGCCAGCAGCCAATCGGGACAGGGGGGCAGTCAGCCCCAGCATTTT.

The chain carries TRBV2 and TRBJ2-7; D call uncertain. V lost 4 bases to trimming and J lost 4 bases, with 8 bases between them. Germline V gene sequence: CDR1 SNHLY, CDR2 FYNNEI. The CDR3 has 12 amino acids. The CDR3 nucleotides read TGTGCCAGCAGTGTAAAGGTGTACGAGCAGTACTTC. Encoded protein: CASSVKVYEQYF.

The genes are TRBV7-2 and TRBJ2-7; the D gene is possibly TRBD2 (6 bases). Germline lookup yields CDR1 SGHTA and CDR2 FQGNSA. Between the trimmed V and J ends, which lost 4 bases and 7 bases, there was a span of 35 bases. This CDR3 comprises 20 residues. CDR3 sequence: CASSSPPGVGRVPSYNEQYF. In DNA, the CDR3 is TGTGCCAGCAGCTCCCCCCCGGGGGTGGGGCGGGTTCCGTCCTACAATGAGCAGTACTTC.

This clonotype was counted a few times. The rearrangement joins TRBV10-3 to TRBJ2-1; no clear D gene. Trimming cost V 5 bases and J 0 bases, with 2 bases left between them. The CDR3 consists of 12 residues. Germline V CDR1 and CDR2: ENHRY, SYGVKD. The chain's CDR3 is CAISPSYNEQFF. In DNA form, the CDR3 reads TGTGCCATCAGTCCCTCCTACAATGAGCAGTTCTTC.

This clonotype has just a few counts. The chain links TRBV7-2 to TRBJ2-2; 8 bases match TRBD1. Germline V lookup: CDR1 SGHTA, CDR2 FQGNSA. The CDR3 has 15 amino acids. V lost 3 bases and J lost 5; bases outside the gene matches: 5. CDR3 residues: CASSLEDRDTGELFF. CDR3 nucleotides: TGTGCCAGCAGCTTGGAGGACAGGGATACCGGGGAGCTGTTTTTT.

This clonotype was counted a single time. The chain combines TRBV4-1 with TRBJ1-2; no reliable D call. With 1 base removed from V and 9 bases from J, the gap between germline ends came to 21 bases. Germline assignment: CDR1 MGHRA and CDR2 YSYEKL. This CDR3 spans 16 amino acids. The CDR3 loop reads CASSQVGSANPWSYTF. The CDR3 nucleotides read TGCGCCAGCAGCCAAGTAGGGTCGGCCAATCCGTGGAGCTACACCTTC.

The chain employs TRBV12-3 or TRBV12-4 and TRBJ1-3, with TRBD1 as a possible D gene (5 bases). The V and J ends lost 2 bases and 0 bases respectively, with 11 bases between them. The CDR3 runs to 16 residues. CDR3 nucleotides: TGTGCCAGCAGTTTAAGGGGCGGATACTCTGGAAACACCATATATTTT. Encoded protein: CASSLRGGYSGNTIYF.

The rearrangement uses TRBV20-1 and TRBJ2-5, with 11 bases fitting TRBD2. The length of the CDR3 is 15 residues. Per germline, CDR1 DFQATT and CDR2 SNEGSKA (reference sequence). The trim removed 0 bases at V and 5 bases at J, leaving 5 bases unmatched. For the CDR3, the DNA is TGCAGTGCTAGAGATCCTAGCGGGGGGATGGAGACCCAGTACTTC. Its protein product is CSARDPSGGMETQYF.

A few counts support this clonotype. This rearrangement joins TRBV2 to TRBJ2-3, with D possibly being TRBD2 (5 bases). The germline CDR1 and CDR2 sequences are SNHLY and FYNNEI. The CDR3 runs to 13 residues. Trimming stripped 7 bases from V and 2 bases from J, with 10 bases between. CDR3 sequence: CASNQRNTDTQYF. Written as DNA, the CDR3 is TGTGCCAGCAATCAGCGGAACACAGATACGCAGTATTTT.

This clonotype was seen a few times. This chain uses TRBV9 with TRBJ2-2, with TRBD2 matching over 10 bases. Germline lookup yields CDR1 SGDLS and CDR2 YYNGEE. This CDR3 is 17 amino acids long. V dropped 0 bases and J dropped 5; count of bases not matched to a gene: 7. The CDR3 coding sequence is TGTGCCAGCAGCGTAGCTCCAGCGGGGGGGCCGACCGGGGAGCTGTTTTTT. This gives the protein CASSVAPAGGPTGELFF.